These 4 T cell receptor beta chains share one sample of origin, sequenced in a study of control samples from healthy donors and cancer patients. TCRdb's copy holds only in-frame clones and misses some; the assay was immunoSEQ multiplex PCR. In the table there are about 110,000 clones, about nine tenths of which are singletons. Sequencing was performed on blood. These receptors were collected from a human donor in good health. The donor label of this sample is uncertain.

The rearrangement joins TRBV3-1 (or the pseudogene TRBV3-2) to TRBJ1-2; no firm D call. The length of the CDR3 is 15 residues. The V gene's germline CDR1 is LGHDT and CDR2 YNNKEL (reference sequence). The V end lost 5 bases, the J end lost 1 base, and 14 bases lay between the germline ends. The CDR3 DNA sequence: TGTGCCAGCAGCAACTACCTAGGAAATAACTATGGCTACACCTTC. It is translated as CASSNYLGNNYGYTF.

The genes are TRBV28 and TRBJ1-2, with D possibly TRBD1 on 6 matching bases. V was trimmed by 4 bases and J by 5 bases, leaving 14 bases between them. This CDR3 has 14 residues. Germline CDR1 and CDR2: MDHEN and SYDVKM. The CDR3 reads CASSSGGASYGYTF. The CDR3 nucleotides are TGTGCCAGCAGTTCCGGGGGGGCGAGTTATGGCTACACCTTC.

The genes are TRBV19 and TRBJ1-6, with D unclear. There are 19 residues in the CDR3. Trimming left V 3 bases short and J 0 bases short, with 18 bases between. The V gene's germline CDR1 is LNHDA and CDR2 SQIVND (reference sequence). The CDR3: CASSIDPAGGGSYNSPLHF. The CDR3, as DNA: TGTGCCAGTAGTATCGATCCAGCAGGTGGAGGCTCCTATAATTCACCCCTCCACTTT.

This clone was detected only once. The genes are TRBV10-3 and TRBJ1-5; D unclear. Germline assignment: CDR1 ENHRY and CDR2 SYGVKD. CDR3 length: 16 residues. V dropped 3 bases and J dropped 2 bases, with 14 bases sitting between them. The CDR3 spells CAISEGRADGNQPQHF. CDR3 bases: TGTGCCATCAGTGAAGGGAGGGCGGACGGCAATCAGCCCCAGCATTTT.